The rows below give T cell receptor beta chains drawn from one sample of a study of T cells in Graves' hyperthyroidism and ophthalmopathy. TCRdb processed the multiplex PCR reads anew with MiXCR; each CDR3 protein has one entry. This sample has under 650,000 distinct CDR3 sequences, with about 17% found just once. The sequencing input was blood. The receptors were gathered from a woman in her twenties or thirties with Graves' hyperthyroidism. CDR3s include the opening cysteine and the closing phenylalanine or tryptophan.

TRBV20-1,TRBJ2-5,CSKGGPPETQYF
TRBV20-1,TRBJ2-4,CSARQGLKNIQYF
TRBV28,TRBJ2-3,CASSLWVTGKVDTQYF
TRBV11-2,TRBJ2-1,CASTSGGDEQFF
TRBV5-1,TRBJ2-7,CASSGDIRIYEQYF
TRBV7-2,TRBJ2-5,CASSSSLQGGYF
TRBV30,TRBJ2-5,CAWSVSGGQETQYF
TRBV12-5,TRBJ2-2,CASGSLTGELFF
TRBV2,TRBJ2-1,CASPGQRELNEQFF
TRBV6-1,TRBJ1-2,CASSFNRGGDGYTF
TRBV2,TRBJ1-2,CASTGTAHGYTF
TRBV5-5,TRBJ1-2,CASSLGGTPNYGYTF
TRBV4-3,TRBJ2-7,CASSQDKGDRYEQYF
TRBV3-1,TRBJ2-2,CASSPPLASGKNTGELFF
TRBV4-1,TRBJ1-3,CASSPDLGVLVADTIYF
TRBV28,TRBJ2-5,CASSLWVAGTQETQYF
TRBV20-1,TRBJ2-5,CSARDTGLARETQYF
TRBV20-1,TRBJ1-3,CSASTPLRSGNTICF
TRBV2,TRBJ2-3,CASGTSKIDTQYF
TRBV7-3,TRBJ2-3,CASSPRGRERTDTQYF
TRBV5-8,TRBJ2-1,CASSLAQTSGSRDEQFF
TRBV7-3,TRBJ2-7,CASSSGLAREQYF
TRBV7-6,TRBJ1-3,CASSDRVVLSGNTIYF
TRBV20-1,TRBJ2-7,CSARDADLAGHYEQYF
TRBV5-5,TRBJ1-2,CASSLQAGGAYGYTF
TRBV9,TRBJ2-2,CASSGEDRFANTGELFF
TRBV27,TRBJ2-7,CASSRARVLPYEQYF
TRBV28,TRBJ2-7,CASNPRLIPYEQYF
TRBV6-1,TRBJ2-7,CASMTYEQYF
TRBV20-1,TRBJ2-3,CSAPHSGTDTQYF
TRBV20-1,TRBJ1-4,CSALPNGPKKLFF
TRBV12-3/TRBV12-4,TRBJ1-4,CASSFREKLFF
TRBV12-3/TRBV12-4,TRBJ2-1,CASSFLAGGSGQFF
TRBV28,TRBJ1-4,CASSPLWDQNEKLFF
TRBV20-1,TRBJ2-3,CSARARTASTDTQYF
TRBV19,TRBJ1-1,CASSTYRDFSEAFF
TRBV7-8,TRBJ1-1,CASSELGGVFFTEAFF
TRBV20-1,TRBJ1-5,CSARPRTGGNQPQHF
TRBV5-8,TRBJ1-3,CASSSGVVSAPNTIYF
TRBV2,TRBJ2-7,CASKGGVSGGNEQYF
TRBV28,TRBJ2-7,CASRSRGYEQYF
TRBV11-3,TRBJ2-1,CASSLGLAGLGNEQFF
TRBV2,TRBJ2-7,CASSEPGLAAYEQYF
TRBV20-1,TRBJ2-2,CSARVRGLGTGELFF
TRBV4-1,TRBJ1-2,CASSQEVAATNYGYTF
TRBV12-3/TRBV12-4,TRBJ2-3,CASSTGTSLNTQYF
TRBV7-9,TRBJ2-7,CASSRAGGGGYEQYF
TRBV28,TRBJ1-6,CASSPGQGRGSPLHF
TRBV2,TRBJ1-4,CASSEEGEKLFF
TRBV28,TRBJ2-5,CASSSRTPGDIETQYF